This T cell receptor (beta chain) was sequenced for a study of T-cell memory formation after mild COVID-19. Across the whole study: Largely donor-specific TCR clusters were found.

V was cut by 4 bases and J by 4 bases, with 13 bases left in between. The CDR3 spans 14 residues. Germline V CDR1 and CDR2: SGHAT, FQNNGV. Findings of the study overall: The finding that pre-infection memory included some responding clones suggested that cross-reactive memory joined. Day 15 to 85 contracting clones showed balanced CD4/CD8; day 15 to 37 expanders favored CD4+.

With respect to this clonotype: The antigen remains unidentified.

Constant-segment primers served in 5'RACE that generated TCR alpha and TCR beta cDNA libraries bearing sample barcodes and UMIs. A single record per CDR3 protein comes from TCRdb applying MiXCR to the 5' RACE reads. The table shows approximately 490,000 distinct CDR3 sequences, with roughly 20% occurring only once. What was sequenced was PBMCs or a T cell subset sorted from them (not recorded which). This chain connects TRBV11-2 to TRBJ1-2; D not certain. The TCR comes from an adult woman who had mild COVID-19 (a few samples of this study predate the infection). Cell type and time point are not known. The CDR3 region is CASSSDTTSYGYTF. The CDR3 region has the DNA TGTGCCAGCAGCTCTGACACCACCTCCTATGGCTACACCTTC.